Presented here are 29 T cell receptor beta chains from one specimen sequenced in a study of human T cells and chemical hapten exposure (dated by TCRdb to the early 2020s). The library was built by means of RACE. Instrument on record: NextSeq 500. The public reads were run again by TCRdb, first through fastp at Q25 and then through MiXCR, and only productive beta chains were kept. Each CDR3 protein gets just one entry, which takes the most common genes and DNA from the rows behind it. Across this sample there are tens of thousands of distinct CDR3 sequences, with roughly 10% seen only once. The top ten constitute about 5.9% of the sample. The meaning of the sample's time point label: pre-sensitization, week 0. Read against the paper, the sample's treatment or condition label means: therapeutic diphenylcyclopropenone sensitization with weekly scalp DPC. Specimen: whole blood, collected in connection with sensitization to the hapten diphenylcyclopropenone (DPC). The receptors come from a man aged 30 to 39 with alopecia areata. Some clones in this sample may be carry-over from other donors' samples.

This clonotype has more than one count but fewer than ten. This rearrangement joins TRBV20-1 to TRBJ1-3; TRBD1 matches at 7 bases. The CDR3 spans 14 residues. Germline V CDR1 and CDR2: DFQATT, SNEGSKA (reference sequence). The junction had 8 bases not matched to a gene; V was cut back by 6 bases and J by 3 bases. CDR3 DNA: TGCAGTGCAGCCCTGACAGGGATTGGAAACACCATATATTTT. Amino acid sequence: CSAALTGIGNTIYF.

In this sample, this clonotype turned up a few times. This rearrangement joins TRBV6-4 to TRBJ2-2; no reliable D call. This CDR3 region has 13 residues. V dropped 2 bases and J dropped 3 bases, with 4 bases sitting between them. Per germline, CDR1 MRHNA and CDR2 SNTAGT. Here the CDR3 reads CASSDRDTGELFF. The CDR3 nucleotides read TGTGCCAGCAGTGACAGGGACACCGGGGAGCTGTTTTTT.

The chain is built from TRBV28 and TRBJ2-5; D might be TRBD1 or TRBD2, each matching 6 bases. V gave up 5 bases and J gave up 5 bases, with 12 bases separating them. The CDR3 sequence is 13 residues long. CDR1 MDHEN and CDR2 SYDVKM come from the germline V gene. The CDR3 here is CASSRLGGETQYF. The CDR3 bases are TGTGCCAGCAGTCGCCTGGGGGGCGAGACCCAGTACTTC.

The sample holds a few counts of this clonotype. The chain has TRBV6-6 and TRBJ2-6; tentatively, D is TRBD1 (5 bases). Germline V gives CDR1 MNHNY, CDR2 SVGAGI (reference sequence). Trimming cost V 8 bases and J 0 bases, with 11 bases left between them. The length of the CDR3 is 15 residues. CDR3 amino acids: CASLGLISGANVLTF. As DNA, the CDR3 is TGTGCCAGCCTGGGGCTGATCTCTGGGGCCAACGTCCTGACTTTC.

This clonotype occurred many times. The chain links TRBV12-3 or TRBV12-4 to TRBJ2-5; D is uncertain. This CDR3 spans 15 amino acids. V was pared by 2 bases and J by 5 bases, with 15 bases between. In DNA form, the CDR3 reads TGTGCCAGCAGTTTAAAGGCTAGGAGCCAGGAGACCCAGTACTTC. Its translation: CASSLKARSQETQYF.

This clonotype was counted many times. The chain joins TRBV29-1 to TRBJ2-5; D unresolved. CDR3 length: 12 amino acids. V lost 2 bases and J 1 base, leaving 5 bases between the germline ends. From germline, CDR1 is SQVTM and CDR2 ANQGSEA. CDR3 amino acids: CSVERAQETQYF. CDR3 in DNA: TGCAGCGTTGAACGTGCCCAAGAGACCCAGTACTTC. Drawing the rest from reference TRBV29-1 and TRBJ2-5, the complete variable domain is SAVISQKPSRDICQRGTSLTIQCQVDSQVTMMFWYRQQPGQSLTLIATANQGSEATYESGFVIDKFPISRPNLTFSTLTVSNMSPEDSSIYLCSVERAQETQYFGPGTRLLVL.

This clonotype occurred many times. The chain has TRBV7-2 and TRBJ1-5; weak D call: TRBD1 (5 bases). V was clipped by 0 bases and J by 2 bases, with 11 bases between them. There are 16 residues in the CDR3. Germline values: CDR1 SGHTA, CDR2 FQGNSA. Written as DNA, the CDR3 is TGTGCCAGCAGCTTAGCGATGAGGGGCGGCAATCAGCCCCAGCATTTT. Amino acid sequence: CASSLAMRGGNQPQHF.

The chain employs TRBV7-2 and TRBJ1-1; TRBD1 matches at 8 bases. Germline V gene data show CDR1 as SGHTA and CDR2 as FQGNSA. The junction had 9 bases not matched to a gene; V was cut back by 5 bases and J by 4 bases. This CDR3 is 15 amino acids long. The CDR3 spells CASSAGDRRATEAFF. The CDR3 DNA follows: TGTGCCAGCAGCGCAGGGGACAGGAGAGCCACTGAAGCTTTCTTT.

This clonotype was observed at least ten times. This sequence joins TRBV20-1 and TRBJ2-7; unclear D gene. The V end was cut by 0 bases, the J end by 4 bases, with 4 bases between. CDR1 and CDR2 (germline): DFQATT, SNEGSKA (reference sequence). This CDR3 is 11 amino acids long. The CDR3 coding sequence is TGCAGTGCTAGAGACTTTTACGAGCAGTACTTC. Its protein product is CSARDFYEQYF.

This clonotype was found many times. The chain couples TRBV2 to TRBJ2-5; D is possibly TRBD1 (7 bases). CDR1 and CDR2 (germline): SNHLY, FYNNEI. The germline V and J ends were trimmed by 11 bases and 2 bases, with 15 bases remaining between them. The CDR3 covers 13 residues. This chain's CDR3 is CAGGGQRQETQYF. The CDR3 DNA is TGTGCCGGAGGGGGACAGCGGCAAGAGACCCAGTACTTC.

This clonotype was observed at least ten times. The chain employs TRBV7-2 and TRBJ2-5; D not certain. V dropped 5 bases and J dropped 4 bases, with 11 bases sitting between them. The CDR3 consists of 13 residues. Germline V gene sequence: CDR1 SGHTA, CDR2 FQGNSA. For the CDR3, the DNA is TGTGCCAGCAGCCCCTCGCGGATAGAGACCCAGTACTTC. It is translated as CASSPSRIETQYF.

V is TRBV9 and J is TRBJ1-1, with D possibly TRBD1 on 6 matching bases. Per germline, CDR1 SGDLS and CDR2 YYNGEE. Trimming took 9 bases from V and 5 from J, leaving 17 bases between them. CDR3 length: 13 amino acids. CDR3 in amino acids: CATSPGVGTEAFF. The CDR3 DNA sequence: TGTGCCACTTCACCAGGGGTTGGGACTGAAGCTTTCTTT.

This clonotype occurred a few times. V and J are TRBV19 and TRBJ1-5; D is ambiguous. V was trimmed by 2 bases and J by 1 base, leaving 9 bases between them. The germline gives CDR1 LNHDA, CDR2 SQIVND (reference sequence). This CDR3 region has 15 residues. Here the CDR3 DNA reads TGTGCCAGTAGTATAATCGGGAGCAGCAATCAGCCCCAGCATTTT. Translating it yields CASSIIGSSNQPQHF.

The rearrangement links TRBV9 to TRBJ1-4, with TRBD1 identical over 8 bases. Looked up from germline, CDR1 is SGDLS and CDR2 is YYNGEE. V trimming: 3 bases; J trimming: 8 bases; junction bases outside the gene matches: 9. This CDR3 has 15 residues. The CDR3: CASSGATGVGEKLFF. CDR3 in DNA: TGTGCCAGCAGCGGAGCGACAGGGGTGGGCGAAAAACTGTTTTTT.

This clonotype was recorded at least ten times. The J gene is TRBJ2-3, the V gene TRBV28; D call uncertain. Looked up from germline, CDR1 is MDHEN and CDR2 is SYDVKM. Trimming pared 6 bases from V and 1 base from J, leaving 14 bases between. The CDR3 runs to 15 residues. The CDR3 DNA is TGTGCCAGCAGCGACTCCACCTTCGGCACAGATACGCAGTATTTT. Translated: CASSDSTFGTDTQYF.

There are a few counts of this clonotype. This chain connects TRBV29-1 to TRBJ2-5; D is ambiguous. This CDR3 is built from 14 residues. The germline V and J ends were trimmed by 2 bases and 9 bases, with 19 bases remaining between them. Germline V gene data show CDR1 as SQVTM and CDR2 as ANQGSEA. CDR3: CSVELANSDTPQYF. The CDR3 region has the DNA TGCAGCGTTGAACTGGCTAACTCTGATACACCCCAGTACTTC.

DNA of the CDR3: TGTGCCAGCAGCCGACGGGAAGGAAATCGCAGGGGCTACACCTTC. Encoded protein: CASSRREGNRRGYTF. J is TRBJ1-2 and V is TRBV14; D is unresolved. Deletions cut 4 bases from V and 8 bases from J, with 20 bases between. The CDR3 spans 15 residues. CDR1 is SGHDN and CDR2 is FVKESK in the germline V gene.

This chain joins TRBV12-3 or TRBV12-4 and TRBJ2-7; D is uncertain. V lost 6 bases and J lost 3, with 9 bases in between. The CDR3 length is 12 residues. The CDR3 region is CASRGASYEQYF. The CDR3 bases are TGTGCCAGCAGGGGTGCAAGCTACGAGCAGTACTTC.

In its sample, this clonotype was seen many times. The V gene is TRBV20-1, the J gene TRBJ2-5; D is undetermined. V lost 0 bases to trimming and J lost 2 bases, with 10 bases between them. The CDR3 covers 14 residues. The germline gives CDR1 DFQATT, CDR2 SNEGSKA (reference sequence). This chain's CDR3 is CSARDFLRQETQYF. The CDR3 region has the DNA TGCAGTGCTAGAGACTTCCTTCGTCAAGAGACCCAGTACTTC.

This chain connects TRBV5-8 to TRBJ2-2; D could derive from TRBD1 or TRBD2 (6 bases each). The V and J ends lost 7 bases and 3 bases respectively, with 16 bases between them. The V gene's germline CDR1 is SGHTS and CDR2 YDEGEE. CDR3 length: 15 residues. CDR3 coding DNA: TGTGCCAGCCGAGTTGGGGGGCGAGACACCGGGGAGCTGTTTTTT. Its translation is CASRVGGRDTGELFF.

This clonotype appeared many times. J is TRBJ2-1 and V is TRBV6-2 or TRBV6-3, with 8 bases that match TRBD1. Looked up from germline, CDR1 is MNHEY and CDR2 is SVGEGT. The CDR3 has 13 residues. Trimming took 2 bases from V and 15 from J; bases not matched to a gene: 9. The CDR3 nucleotides read TGTGCCAGCAGTTACCCAGGACAGGGAAGGCTGTTCTTC. It translates to CASSYPGQGRLFF.

This clonotype was detected ten times or more. The genes are TRBV6-2 or TRBV6-3 and TRBJ2-2; D is perhaps TRBD1 or TRBD2 (5 bases each). CDR1 is MNHEY and CDR2 is SVGEGT in the germline V gene. CDR3 length equals 16 residues. V lost 7 bases, J lost 6 bases, and 21 bases lay in between. CDR3 sequence: CASTTRAPTVAGELFF. The CDR3 DNA sequence: TGTGCCAGCACCACGCGGGCGCCGACAGTCGCCGGGGAGCTGTTTTTT.

This clonotype was detected a few times. V usage is TRBV2 and J usage is TRBJ1-2; D unresolved. Germline CDR1 is SNHLY and CDR2 is FYNNEI. The CDR3 is 13 amino acids. Trimming pared 6 bases from V and 4 bases from J, leaving 12 bases between. The CDR3 nucleotides are TGTGCCAGCAGCGCACAGCCGGCCTATGGCTACACCTTC. Its translation is CASSAQPAYGYTF.

This clonotype was recorded at least ten times. This chain connects TRBV7-8 to TRBJ2-7; TRBD1 matches at 11 bases. The CDR3 sequence is 14 residues long. V was pared by 3 bases and J by 6 bases, with 4 bases of the junction left unmatched. The germline V gene encodes CDR1 SGHVS and CDR2 FQNEAQ. CDR3 nucleotides: TGTGCCAGCAGCTTGCCCGGGACAGGGGGCGAGCAGTACTTC. Translation: CASSLPGTGGEQYF.

In its sample, this clonotype was seen many times. The chain recombines TRBV7-8 with TRBJ2-5; D may match TRBD1 or TRBD2 (5 bases each). V lost 5 bases, J lost 3 bases, and 16 bases lay in between. Germline loops: CDR1 SGHVS, CDR2 FQNEAQ. The CDR3 loop spans 15 amino acids. The CDR3 here is CASSPKTGPKETQYF. In DNA form, the CDR3 reads TGTGCCAGCAGCCCGAAAACGGGGCCTAAAGAGACCCAGTACTTC.

The genes are TRBV19 and TRBJ2-1; unclear D gene. The ends were cut back, 2 bases at V and 0 bases at J, with 14 bases in the middle. The CDR3 loop spans 17 amino acids. Germline CDR1 and CDR2: LNHDA and SQIVND (reference sequence). CDR3 nucleotides: TGTGCCAGTAGTATACTCGCCCTTAGTGGCTCCTACAATGAGCAGTTCTTC. It is translated as CASSILALSGSYNEQFF.

This clonotype showed up many times. This chain connects TRBV10-3 to TRBJ2-3, with 7 bases that match TRBD1. The germline V gene has CDR1 ENHRY and CDR2 SYGVKD. This CDR3 is built from 15 residues. The V gene end was trimmed by 3 bases and the J gene end by 0 bases; junction bases not matched to a gene: 3. This CDR3 is CAISEPGGSTDTQYF. CDR3 bases: TGTGCCATCAGTGAACCAGGGGGTAGCACAGATACGCAGTATTTT.

This clonotype was counted ten times or more. The V gene is TRBV20-1, the J gene TRBJ2-5; D call uncertain. Germline CDR1 is DFQATT and CDR2 is SNEGSKA (reference sequence). Trimming pared 0 bases from V and 6 bases from J, leaving 5 bases between. This CDR3 region has 11 residues. DNA of the CDR3: TGCAGTGCTAGAGATTCGCAGACCCAGTACTTC. It encodes CSARDSQTQYF.

The chain is built from TRBV20-1 and TRBJ1-5; 7 bases map to TRBD1. The V gene end was trimmed by 5 bases and the J gene end by 2 bases; junction bases not matched to a gene: 12. The CDR3 contains 16 residues. Per the germline V gene, CDR1 is DFQATT and CDR2 is SNEGSKA (reference sequence). CDR3 nucleotide sequence: TGCAGTGCTTCCCACTTATCCGACAGGGGCAATCAGCCCCAGCATTTT. This translates into CSASHLSDRGNQPQHF.